This TCR beta chain was sequenced in a study of blood T cell repertoires in COVID-19. At the level of the study: PBMCs, B-cell-depleted T cells, or T cells were the source of the cDNA or gDNA that made up the material.

Some clones are missing from TCRdb's copy, which holds only in-frame ones; the method was immunoSEQ multiplex PCR. The sample has over 400,000 clones, 86% seen once; the top ten hold 1.4%. The CDR3 spans 14 residues. The germline gives CDR1 SNHLY, CDR2 FYNNEI. Trimming removed 7 bases from V and 2 bases from J, with 13 bases in between. Sequenced sample: peripheral blood. The receptor comes from a woman in her twenties or thirties with active or convalescent COVID-19. The chain links TRBV2 to TRBJ2-3; tentative D call: TRBD1 (6 bases). The CDR3 bases are TGTGCCAGCAAAGGACAGTTTTTCACAGATACGCAGTATTTT. Translation gives CASKGQFFTDTQYF. Based on the CDR3 plus reference TRBV2 and TRBJ2-3, the full variable domain is EPEVTQTPSHQVTQMGQEVILRCVPISNHLYFYWYRQILGQKVEFLVSFYNNEISEKSEIFDDQFSVERPDGSNFTLKIRSTKLEDSAMYFCASKGQFFTDTQYFGPGTRLTVL.